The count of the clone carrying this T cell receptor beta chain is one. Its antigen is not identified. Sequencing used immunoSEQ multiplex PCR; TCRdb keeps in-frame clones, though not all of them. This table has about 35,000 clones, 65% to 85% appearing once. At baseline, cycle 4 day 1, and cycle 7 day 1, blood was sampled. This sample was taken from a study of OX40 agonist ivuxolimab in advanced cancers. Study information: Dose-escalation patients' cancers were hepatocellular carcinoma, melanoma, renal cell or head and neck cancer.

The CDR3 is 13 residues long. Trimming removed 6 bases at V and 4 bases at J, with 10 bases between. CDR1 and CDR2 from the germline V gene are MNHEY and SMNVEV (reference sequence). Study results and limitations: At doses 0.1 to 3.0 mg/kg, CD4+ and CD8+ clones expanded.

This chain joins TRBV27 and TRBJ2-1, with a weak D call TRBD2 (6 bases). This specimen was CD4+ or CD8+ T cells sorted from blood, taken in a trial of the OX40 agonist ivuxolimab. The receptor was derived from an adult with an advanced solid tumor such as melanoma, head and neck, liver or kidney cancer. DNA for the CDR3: TGTGCCAGCAGGATAGGGACTTACAATGAGCAGTTCTTC. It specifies CASRIGTYNEQFF.